Following are 20 T cell receptor beta chains from one sample sequenced in a study of T cell responses to AZD1222 COVID-19 vaccine. Method: immunoSEQ multiplex PCR; TCRdb's copy keeps in-frame clones and lacks some. The repertoire holds around 120,000 clones, with more than 85% as singletons. The sequencing used peripheral blood, collected 28 days after the second AZD1222 dose. The receptor set was obtained from an adult who received the AZD1222 COVID-19 vaccine.

The J gene is TRBJ1-2, the V gene TRBV3-1 (or the pseudogene TRBV3-2); the D gene is possibly TRBD1 (5 bases). This CDR3 region has 16 residues. CDR1 and CDR2 (germline): LGHDT, YNNKEL (reference sequence). V lost 0 bases and J lost 2, with 13 bases in between. In DNA form, the CDR3 reads TGTGCCAGCAGCCAAGATCTAGCGGCAGGGAACTATGGCTACACCTTC. Its translation: CASSQDLAAGNYGYTF.

This chain uses TRBV3-1 (or the pseudogene TRBV3-2) with TRBJ2-7; 12 bases line up with TRBD2. Germline V gives CDR1 LGHDT, CDR2 YNNKEL (reference sequence). J lost 6 bases, V lost 4 bases, and 7 bases had no gene match. CDR3 length: 15 residues. CDR3 sequence reads: CASSLTSGSRSEQYF. The CDR3 DNA reads TGTGCCAGCAGCCTGACTAGCGGGAGTCGATCCGAGCAGTACTTC.

V usage is TRBV4-2 and J usage is TRBJ2-7, with 9 bases aligning to TRBD1. Trimming removed 4 bases from V and 2 bases from J; junction bases left unmatched: 12. The germline V gene encodes CDR1 LGHNA and CDR2 YNFKEQ. CDR3 length: 17 amino acids. CDR3 loop: CASSLGPGQGYTYEQYF. The CDR3 nucleotides read TGTGCCAGCAGCCTTGGACCCGGACAGGGGTACACCTACGAGCAGTACTTC.

There are a few counts of this clone. The chain carries TRBV19 and TRBJ2-1; 9 bases line up with TRBD2. V shed 1 base and J 8 bases; nucleotides not matched to a gene: 6. Germline CDR1 is LNHDA and CDR2 is SQIVND (reference sequence). The CDR3 is 15 residues long. The DNA of the CDR3 is TGTGCCAGTAGTATAGCTTCGCTAGCGGGACATGAGCAGTTCTTC. This sequence encodes CASSIASLAGHEQFF.

CDR3 protein: CASSVEPRDTQYF. CDR3 DNA sequence: TGTGCCAGCAGCGTAGAACCTCGGGATACGCAGTATTTT. The chain is built from TRBV9 and TRBJ2-3; D remains ambiguous. Trimming pared 0 bases from V and 6 bases from J, leaving 8 bases between. Germline CDR1 SGDLS, CDR2 YYNGEE. This CDR3 has 13 residues. Together with reference TRBV9 and TRBJ2-3, the CDR3 gives the full variable domain: DSGVTQTPKHLITATGQRVTLRCSPRSGDLSVYWYQQSLDQGLQFLIQYYNGEERAKGNILERFSAQQFPDLHSELNLSSLELGDSALYFCASSVEPRDTQYFGPGTRLTVL.

The V and J genes are TRBV5-1 and TRBJ2-1; D is perhaps TRBD2 (7 bases). CDR3 length equals 17 residues. Per the germline V gene, CDR1 is SGHRS and CDR2 is YFSETQ. V was shortened by 1 base and J by 7 bases, with 21 bases between the two germline ends. The CDR3, as DNA: TGCGCCAGCAGCTTGAGGGGGAAGCGGGATCTACTAAATGAGCAGTTCTTC. It translates to CASSLRGKRDLLNEQFF.

The chain uses TRBV6-6 and TRBJ2-3, with 9 bases lining up with TRBD2. V lost 5 bases to trimming and J lost 6 bases; unmatched junction nucleotides: 6. The CDR3 loop spans 14 amino acids. Germline-derived CDR1 and CDR2 are MNHNY and SVGAGI (reference sequence). This CDR3 reads CASSTGGGADTQYF. The CDR3 DNA is TGTGCCAGCAGTACCGGCGGGGGGGCTGATACGCAGTATTTT.

This clone appeared a few times. The CDR3 coding sequence is TGCAGCGTTGAAGATAGACCGGGCACTGAAGCTTTCTTT. The encoded protein is CSVEDRPGTEAFF. The chain combines TRBV29-1 with TRBJ1-1; the D is unclear. Germline V gene sequence: CDR1 SQVTM, CDR2 ANQGSEA. The V gene lost 0 bases and the J gene lost 4 bases, with 9 bases spanning the gap. CDR3 size: 13 residues.

This clone was counted a single time. The J gene is TRBJ2-2, the V gene TRBV18; the match to TRBD1 covers 10 bases. The germline V gene encodes CDR1 KGHSH and CDR2 LQKENI. The CDR3 is 15 residues long. Unmatched junction bases numbered 4, after V lost 6 bases and J lost 3 bases. The CDR3, as DNA: TGTGCCAGCTCCTCGACAGGGGGCGACACCGGGGAGCTGTTTTTT. Its protein product is CASSSTGGDTGELFF.

The chain carries TRBV30 and TRBJ1-2; D gene ambiguous. Trimming took off 0 bases at V and 7 bases at J, with 12 bases between the two ends. In germline, CDR1 is GTSNPN, CDR2 SVGIG (reference sequence). CDR3 length equals 13 residues. CDR3 DNA: TGTGCCTGGAGTGTACTTGCGGAGGCTGGCTACACCTTC. Translating it yields CAWSVLAEAGYTF.

This clone is a singleton in its sample. The CDR3 DNA follows: TGTGCCAGCAGCCAAGTTCAATCGTCTGGCTACACCTTC. This gives the protein CASSQVQSSGYTF. The rearrangement joins TRBV14 to TRBJ1-2, with unresolved D. This CDR3 comprises 13 residues. V dropped 1 base and J dropped 7 bases, with 10 bases sitting between them. Germline V CDR1 and CDR2: SGHDN, FVKESK.

This clone was recorded once. This chain links TRBV7-9 with TRBJ2-1, with no clear D. The CDR3 length is 14 residues. Trimming took off 1 base at V and 1 base at J, with 5 bases between the two ends. CDR1 and CDR2 (germline): SEHNR, FQNEAQ (reference sequence). The CDR3 is CASSLDGSYNEQFF. Here the CDR3 DNA reads TGTGCCAGCAGCTTAGACGGATCCTACAATGAGCAGTTCTTC.

The J gene is TRBJ2-7, the V gene TRBV3-1 (or the pseudogene TRBV3-2); TRBD1 or TRBD2 may be the D gene (5 bases each). The germline gives CDR1 LGHDT, CDR2 YNNKEL (reference sequence). V was cut by 4 bases and J by 0 bases, with 10 bases left in between. The CDR3 is made up of 14 amino acids. The CDR3 sequence is CASSPRDGSYEQYF. CDR3 nucleotide sequence: TGTGCCAGCAGCCCTCGGGACGGCTCCTACGAGCAGTACTTC.

The gene calls are TRBV7-8 and TRBJ2-5, with D tentatively TRBD1 (6 bases). The CDR3 spans 14 residues. The V end was cut by 1 base, the J end by 7 bases, with 13 bases between. Germline CDR1 is SGHVS and CDR2 is FQNEAQ. The CDR3 sequence: CASSLGTGRATQYF. The CDR3 region has the DNA TGTGCCAGCAGCTTAGGTACAGGGAGAGCGACCCAGTACTTC.

This sequence joins TRBV2 and TRBJ2-4; 11 nucleotides align to TRBD1. CDR1 and CDR2 (germline): SNHLY, FYNNEI. Trimming removed 6 bases from V and 4 bases from J; junction bases left unmatched: 5. The CDR3 is 15 amino acids. CDR3 protein: CASRSGQGGKNIQYF. CDR3 coding DNA: TGTGCCAGCAGGTCGGGACAGGGGGGTAAAAACATTCAGTACTTC.

This chain uses TRBV29-1 with TRBJ1-3; no reliable D call. Looked up from germline, CDR1 is SQVTM and CDR2 is ANQGSEA. The CDR3 has 11 amino acids. V lost 8 bases to trimming and J lost 4 bases, with 9 bases between them. The CDR3, as DNA: TGCAGCTCACAAGCAGGAAACACCATATATTTT. This encodes CSSQAGNTIYF.

The chain has TRBV16 and TRBJ1-1; tentatively, D is TRBD1 (5 bases). This CDR3 is 12 amino acids long. Trimming removed 3 bases at V and 11 bases at J, with 13 bases between. Germline lookup yields CDR1 KGHSY and CDR2 FQNENV. The CDR3 DNA sequence: TGTGCCAGCAGCCAGGGGACGGGAGAGGCTTTCTTT. This sequence encodes CASSQGTGEAFF.

This chain links TRBV19 with TRBJ1-1; no firm D call. Germline CDR1 LNHDA, CDR2 SQIVND (reference sequence). The CDR3 is 14 amino acids. The V and J ends lost 4 bases and 1 base respectively, with 10 bases between them. The CDR3 here is CASSTPWGNTEAFF. The CDR3, as DNA: TGTGCCAGTAGTACCCCCTGGGGGAACACTGAAGCTTTCTTT. Variable domain in full (rest from reference TRBV19 and TRBJ1-1): DGGITQSPKYLFRKEGQNVTLSCEQNLNHDAMYWYRQDPGQGLRLIYYSQIVNDFQKGDIAEGYSVSREKKESFPLTVTSAQKNPTAFYLCASSTPWGNTEAFFGQGTRLTVV.

J is TRBJ1-1 and V is TRBV4-1; a possible D gene is TRBD1 (6 bases). CDR3 size: 15 residues. Looked up from germline, CDR1 is MGHRA and CDR2 is YSYEKL. The V end was cut by 2 bases, the J end by 0 bases, with 10 bases between. CDR3 in DNA: TGCGCCAGCAGCCAAACTTACAGGGTGAACACTGAAGCTTTCTTT. Translated, it gives CASSQTYRVNTEAFF.

This chain connects TRBV19 to TRBJ1-2; D is ambiguous. V was shortened by 2 bases and J by 5 bases, with 12 bases between the two germline ends. This CDR3 region has 14 residues. Germline CDR1 LNHDA, CDR2 SQIVND (reference sequence). As DNA, the CDR3 is TGTGCCAGTAGTATACTCGTCACCCGGTATGGCTACACCTTC. It codes for CASSILVTRYGYTF.